The 24 T cell receptor beta chains in this list originate from one sample, sequenced in a study of cytomegalovirus exposure and HLA in healthy donors. This PCR relied on a set of 60 Vbeta primers and 13 Jbeta primers. Libraries were prepared by immunoSEQ multiplex PCR; TCRdb keeps only in-frame clonotypes and omits some of them. Altogether tens of thousands of clones are present, roughly 70% being singletons, with the ten largest covering 15% to 20%. Sample: PBMCs. The receptors shown here come from a woman aged 55-70 years in good health and CMV-seropositive.

The CDR3 nucleotides are TGCAGCGTTGAAACGATTCCAGCCGGGACAGGGGGTGGCTACACCTTC. Translation: CSVETIPAGTGGGYTF. The chain is built from TRBV29-1 and TRBJ1-2, with 11 bases matching TRBD1. Per germline, CDR1 SQVTM and CDR2 ANQGSEA. The CDR3 has 16 amino acids. Trimming removed 2 bases from V and 7 bases from J; junction bases left unmatched: 12.

The CDR3 loop reads CATSSKQGQAWTGELFF. The CDR3 bases are TGTGCCACCAGCTCTAAGCAGGGACAGGCATGGACCGGGGAGCTGTTTTTT. The chain links TRBV15 to TRBJ2-2, with 8 bases fitting TRBD1. CDR1 LNHNV and CDR2 YYDKDF come from the germline V gene (reference sequence). CDR3 size: 17 residues. Losses at the gene ends were 5 bases for V and 5 bases for J; bases not matched to a gene: 13.

V gene TRBV2 combines with J gene TRBJ2-7, with TRBD2 matching over 7 bases. Germline values: CDR1 SNHLY, CDR2 FYNNEI. With 6 bases clipped from V and 7 bases from J, the junction kept 12 bases outside the gene matches. The CDR3 runs 14 residues. CDR3 sequence: CASRQTREGSEQYF. The CDR3 DNA sequence: TGTGCCAGCAGACAGACAAGGGAGGGTTCGGAGCAGTACTTC. The full variable domain, its missing parts supplied by reference TRBV2 and TRBJ2-7, is EPEVTQTPSHQVTQMGQEVILRCVPISNHLYFYWYRQILGQKVEFLVSFYNNEISEKSEIFDDQFSVERPDGSNFTLKIRSTKLEDSAMYFCASRQTREGSEQYFGPGTRLTVT.

The rearrangement joins TRBV4-1 to TRBJ2-2, with 15 bases matching TRBD2. V dropped 4 bases and J dropped 2; count of bases not matched to a gene: 5. In germline, CDR1 is MGHRA, CDR2 YSYEKL. This CDR3 has 18 residues. The CDR3 is CASSLRTSGGANTGELFF. The CDR3 coding sequence is TGCGCCAGCAGCCTCCGGACTAGCGGGGGGGCCAACACCGGGGAGCTGTTTTTT.

The chain employs TRBV4-3 and TRBJ2-7, with D perhaps TRBD1 (6 bases). This CDR3 has 14 amino acids. V gave up 1 base and J gave up 6 bases, with 13 bases separating them. CDR1 and CDR2 from the germline V gene are LGHNA and YSLEER. CDR3 nucleotide sequence: TGCGCCAGCAGCCAAGTTGTCACAGGGAGCGAGCAGTACTTC. Protein sequence: CASSQVVTGSEQYF.

This clone was detected once. The genes are TRBV18 and TRBJ1-3; a weak D match, TRBD1 (5 bases). The V and J ends lost 3 bases and 8 bases respectively, with 11 bases between them. The length of the CDR3 is 13 residues. CDR1 is KGHSH and CDR2 is LQKENI in the germline V gene. CDR3 bases: TGTGCCAGCTCACCGGGGCTACAAGACACCATATATTTT. This encodes CASSPGLQDTIYF. Full variable domain (rest looked up from reference TRBV18 and TRBJ1-3): NAGVMQNPRHLVRRRGQEARLRCSPMKGHSHVYWYRQLPEEGLKFMVYLQKENIIDESGMPKERFSAEFPKEGPSILRIQQVVRGDSAAYFCASSPGLQDTIYFGEGSWLTVV.

The CDR3 DNA sequence: TGTGCCAGCAGGTCGGGACAGATTAATTCACCCCTCCACTTT. This gives the protein CASRSGQINSPLHF. This chain uses TRBV2 with TRBJ1-6, with 7 positions matching TRBD1. CDR3 length: 14 amino acids. J lost 6 bases, V lost 6 bases, and 5 bases had no gene match. Germline-derived CDR1 and CDR2 are SNHLY and FYNNEI.

The J gene is TRBJ2-2, the V gene TRBV18; 7 bases fit TRBD1. V lost 5 bases, J lost 6 bases, and 9 bases stayed unmatched. Looked up from germline, CDR1 is KGHSH and CDR2 is LQKENI. This CDR3 spans 15 amino acids. CDR3 DNA: TGTGCCAGCTCAGGACAGGCTTTAGCTTCCGGGGAGCTGTTTTTT. Its protein product is CASSGQALASGELFF.

CDR3 in DNA: TGTGCCAGCAGACGATCACAGGGGACGATCGAGCAGTACTTC. Its translation: CASRRSQGTIEQYF. The rearrangement uses TRBV2 and TRBJ2-5; 7 positions agree with TRBD1. Near its end, the DNA agrees better with TRBJ2-7, so the J call may be wrong. The length of the CDR3 is 14 residues. Germline-derived CDR1 and CDR2 are SNHLY and FYNNEI.

V is TRBV14 and J is TRBJ1-2; tentative D call: TRBD1 (6 bases). The germline gives CDR1 SGHDN, CDR2 FVKESK. Trimming stripped 8 bases from V and 10 bases from J, with 20 bases between. This CDR3 has 13 residues. The CDR3 spells CASGSIVGGPYTF. DNA for the CDR3: TGTGCCAGCGGATCCATTGTGGGGGGGCCCTACACCTTC.

V usage is TRBV4-1 and J usage is TRBJ1-2; no clear D gene. The CDR3 sequence is 15 residues long. V was cut by 1 base and J by 5 bases, with 14 bases left in between. Looked up from germline, CDR1 is MGHRA and CDR2 is YSYEKL. Here the CDR3 DNA reads TGCGCCAGCAGCCAAGGGAGGCCCGGGGATTATGGCTACACCTTC. Amino acid sequence: CASSQGRPGDYGYTF.

CDR3 residues: CASSLARDNEQFF. The CDR3 nucleotides read TGTGCCAGCAGCCTCGCTCGGGACAATGAGCAGTTCTTC. This sequence joins TRBV7-2 and TRBJ2-1, with unresolved D. Trimming pared 5 bases from V and 5 bases from J, leaving 10 bases between. This CDR3 has 13 residues. From germline, CDR1 is SGHTA and CDR2 FQGNSA.

The rearrangement joins TRBV5-1 to TRBJ1-4; TRBD1 might be the D (5 bases). Germline V gives CDR1 SGHRS, CDR2 YFSETQ. The CDR3 is made up of 15 amino acids. V lost 0 bases, J lost 8 bases, and 14 bases lay in between. The CDR3 region is CASSLEMGHEEKLFF. DNA for the CDR3: TGCGCCAGCAGCTTGGAAATGGGGCACGAAGAAAAACTGTTTTTT.

This clone turned up a few times. The V gene is TRBV6-5, the J gene TRBJ2-2; no definite D call. Trimming removed 2 bases at V and 0 bases at J, with 4 bases between. Germline V gene data show CDR1 as MNHEY and CDR2 as SVGAGI. The CDR3 spans 14 residues. CDR3 nucleotides: TGTGCCAGCAGTTACGGAGCGAACACCGGGGAGCTGTTTTTT. It translates to CASSYGANTGELFF.

This clone was detected once. This chain uses TRBV4-3 with TRBJ2-3, with 8 bases identical to TRBD1. In germline, CDR1 is LGHNA, CDR2 YSLEER. CDR3 size: 17 residues. Trimming removed 6 bases from V and 4 bases from J; junction bases left unmatched: 15. CDR3 coding DNA: TGCGCCAGCAGTCCTGAGAGAGGCAGGGGGCGCGCAGATACGCAGTATTTT. Translated: CASSPERGRGRADTQYF.

The J gene is TRBJ2-1, the V gene TRBV5-4; D gene uncertain. V lost 0 bases and J 0 bases, leaving 10 bases between the germline ends. The CDR3 is made up of 16 amino acids. CDR1 is SGHNT, CDR2 YYREEE, per germline (reference sequence). The CDR3 DNA is TGTGCCAGCAGCTTGGGATGGCCCCACTCCTACAATGAGCAGTTCTTC. Residues: CASSLGWPHSYNEQFF.

The V and J genes are TRBV7-6 and TRBJ2-7, with 10 bases identical to TRBD1. The length of the CDR3 is 14 residues. Trimming at V came to 4 bases and at J to 4 bases, leaving 4 bases not matched to a gene. Germline values: CDR1 SGHVS, CDR2 FNYEAQ. The CDR3 region has the DNA TGTGCCAGCAGCTCCCGGGACAGGGGATACGAGCAGTACTTC. Amino acids: CASSSRDRGYEQYF.

The rearrangement links TRBV28 to TRBJ1-2; D is unresolved. Germline CDR1 MDHEN, CDR2 SYDVKM. Trimming stripped 3 bases from V and 2 bases from J, with 10 bases between. The CDR3 contains 14 residues. The CDR3 nucleotides are TGTGCCAGCAGTTTTGGTCGAGGGAACTATGGCTACACCTTC. Amino acids: CASSFGRGNYGYTF.

The genes are TRBV18 and TRBJ2-2; 10 bases match TRBD2. V trimming: 5 bases; J trimming: 4 bases; junction bases outside the gene matches: 7. The CDR3 totals 16 residues. CDR1 is KGHSH, CDR2 LQKENI, per germline. The CDR3 protein is CASSAGSGGTTGELFF. CDR3 bases: TGTGCCAGCTCAGCCGGTAGCGGGGGGACCACCGGGGAGCTGTTTTTT.

This clone was counted between two and nine times. The gene calls are TRBV7-2 and TRBJ2-1, with 13 bases matching TRBD2. The J segment lost 8 bases and the V segment lost 5 bases, leaving 6 bases of the junction unmatched. The CDR3 runs 15 residues. The germline CDR1 and CDR2 sequences are SGHTA and FQGNSA. The CDR3 nucleotides are TGTGCCAGCAGCCTCTGGACTAGCGGGGGATATGAGCAGTTCTTC. This translates into CASSLWTSGGYEQFF.

The chain has TRBV5-8 and TRBJ1-2; D ambiguous. CDR1 is SGHTS and CDR2 is YDEGEE in the germline V gene. This CDR3 region has 13 residues. Trimming left V 4 bases short and J 4 bases short, with 11 bases between. In DNA, the CDR3 is TGTGCCAGCAGCCCCGACTCTTTCTATGGCTACACCTTC. This encodes CASSPDSFYGYTF.

The chain employs TRBV29-1 and TRBJ1-2; D perhaps matches TRBD1 (6 bases). This CDR3 has 12 residues. V gave up 4 bases and J gave up 8 bases, with 14 bases separating them. From germline, CDR1 is SQVTM and CDR2 ANQGSEA. The CDR3 loop is CSVGAGVDGYTF. CDR3 DNA sequence: TGCAGCGTTGGGGCAGGGGTCGACGGCTACACCTTC.

The chain joins TRBV11-2 to TRBJ2-5; TRBD2 aligns across 8 bases. CDR3 length: 17 amino acids. With V trimmed by 0 bases and J by 1 base, 7 bases remained unmatched. Germline CDR1 is SGHAT and CDR2 is FQNNGV. The DNA of the CDR3 is TGTGCCAGCAGCTTAGAAACTTGGCGGGGGGCCCAAGAGACCCAGTACTTC. Amino acid sequence: CASSLETWRGAQETQYF. Full variable domain (outside the CDR3, taken from reference TRBV11-2 and TRBJ2-5): EAGVAQSPRYKIIEKRQSVAFWCNPISGHATLYWYQQILGQGPKLLIQFQNNGVVDDSQLPKDRFSAERLKGVDSTLKIQPAKLEDSAVYLCASSLETWRGAQETQYFGPGTRLLVL.

This sequence joins TRBV7-9 and TRBJ1-1, with D perhaps TRBD1 (6 bases). CDR1 and CDR2 from the germline V gene are SEHNR and FQNEAQ (reference sequence). The V and J ends lost 4 bases and 7 bases respectively, with 13 bases between them. The CDR3 is made up of 13 amino acids. CDR3 bases: TGTGCCAGCAGCTCTACAGGGAGCCATGAAGCTTTCTTT. Its protein product is CASSSTGSHEAFF.